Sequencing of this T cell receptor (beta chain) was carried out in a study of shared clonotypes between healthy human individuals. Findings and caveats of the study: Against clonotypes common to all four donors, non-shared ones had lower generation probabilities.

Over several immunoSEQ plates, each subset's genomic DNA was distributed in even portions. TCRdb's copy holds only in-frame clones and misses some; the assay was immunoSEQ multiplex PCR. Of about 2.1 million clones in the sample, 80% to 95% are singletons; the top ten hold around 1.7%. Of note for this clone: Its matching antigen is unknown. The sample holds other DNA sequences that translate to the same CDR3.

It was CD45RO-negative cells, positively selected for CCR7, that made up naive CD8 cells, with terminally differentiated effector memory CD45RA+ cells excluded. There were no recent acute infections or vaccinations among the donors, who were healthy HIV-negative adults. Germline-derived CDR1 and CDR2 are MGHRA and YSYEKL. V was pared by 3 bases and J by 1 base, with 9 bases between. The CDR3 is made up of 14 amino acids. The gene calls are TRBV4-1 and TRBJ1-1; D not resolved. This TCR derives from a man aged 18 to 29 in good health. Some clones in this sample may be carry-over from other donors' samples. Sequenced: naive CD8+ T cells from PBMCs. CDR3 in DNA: TGCGCCAGCAGCCAGATTGGGGAGAACACTGAAGCTTTCTTT. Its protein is CASSQIGENTEAFF.